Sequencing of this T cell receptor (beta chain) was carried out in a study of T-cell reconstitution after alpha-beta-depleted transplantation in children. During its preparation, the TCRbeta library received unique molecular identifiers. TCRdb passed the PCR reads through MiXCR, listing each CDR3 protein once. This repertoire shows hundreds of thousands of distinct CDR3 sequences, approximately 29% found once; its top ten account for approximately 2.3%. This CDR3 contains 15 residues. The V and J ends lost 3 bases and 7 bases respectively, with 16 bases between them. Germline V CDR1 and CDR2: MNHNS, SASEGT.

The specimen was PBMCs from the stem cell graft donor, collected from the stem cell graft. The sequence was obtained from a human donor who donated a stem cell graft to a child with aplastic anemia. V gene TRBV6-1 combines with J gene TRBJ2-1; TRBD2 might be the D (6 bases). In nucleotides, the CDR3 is TGTGCCAGCAGTGAGGCAGCCGGAGGGAGGAATGAGCAGTTCTTC. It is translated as CASSEAAGGRNEQFF.